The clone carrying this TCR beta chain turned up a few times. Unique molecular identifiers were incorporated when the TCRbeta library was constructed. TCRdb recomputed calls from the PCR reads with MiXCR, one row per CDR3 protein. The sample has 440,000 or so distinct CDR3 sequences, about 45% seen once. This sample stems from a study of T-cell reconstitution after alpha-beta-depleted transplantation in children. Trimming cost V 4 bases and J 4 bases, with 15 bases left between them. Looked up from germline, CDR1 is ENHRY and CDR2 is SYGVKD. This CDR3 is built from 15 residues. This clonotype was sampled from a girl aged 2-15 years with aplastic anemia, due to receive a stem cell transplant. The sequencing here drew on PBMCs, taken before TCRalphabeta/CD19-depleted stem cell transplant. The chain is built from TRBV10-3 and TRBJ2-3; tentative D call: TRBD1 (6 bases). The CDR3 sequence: CAISGGDKAADTQYF. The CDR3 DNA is TGTGCCATCAGTGGAGGGGACAAAGCGGCAGATACGCAGTATTTT.